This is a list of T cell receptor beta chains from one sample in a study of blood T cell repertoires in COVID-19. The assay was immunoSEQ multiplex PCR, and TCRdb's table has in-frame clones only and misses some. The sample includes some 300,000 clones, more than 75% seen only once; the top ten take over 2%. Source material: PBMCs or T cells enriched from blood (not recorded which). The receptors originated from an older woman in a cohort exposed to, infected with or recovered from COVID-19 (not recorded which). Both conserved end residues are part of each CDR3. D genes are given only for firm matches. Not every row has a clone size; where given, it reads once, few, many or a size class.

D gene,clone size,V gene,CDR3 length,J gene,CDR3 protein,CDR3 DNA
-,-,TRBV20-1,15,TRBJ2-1,CSASLGGVPYNEQFF,TGCAGTGCTAGTCTGGGCGGGGTCCCCTACAATGAGCAGTTCTTC
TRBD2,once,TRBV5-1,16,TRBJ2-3,CASSLAAAGVEDTQYF,TGCGCCAGCAGCTTGGCCGCAGCGGGAGTCGAAGATACGCAGTATTTT
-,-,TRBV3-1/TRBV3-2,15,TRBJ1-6,CASSQDWGVNSPLHF,TGTGCCAGCAGCCAAGACTGGGGGGTTAATTCACCCCTCCACTTT
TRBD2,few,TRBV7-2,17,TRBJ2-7,CASSLGSSGYSSYEQYF,TGTGCCAGCAGCTTAGGCAGTAGCGGGTACAGCTCCTACGAGCAGTACTTC
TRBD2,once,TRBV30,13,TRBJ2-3,CAWRLGGTDTQYF,TGTGCCTGGAGGTTGGGGGGGACAGATACGCAGTATTTT
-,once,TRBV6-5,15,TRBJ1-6,CASSYYQGTGSPLHF,TGTGCCAGCAGTTACTATCAGGGTACGGGTTCACCCCTCCACTTT
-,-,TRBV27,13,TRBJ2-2,CASSLAGTGELFF,TGTGCCAGCAGTTTAGCAGGGACCGGGGAGCTGTTTTTT
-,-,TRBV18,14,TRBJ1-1,CASSPVWGWTEAFF,TGTGCCAGCTCACCGGTTTGGGGCTGGACTGAAGCTTTCTTT
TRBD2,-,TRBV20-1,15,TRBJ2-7,CSASSPSGPSYEQYF,TGCAGTGCTAGTTCTCCTAGCGGACCCTCCTACGAGCAGTACTTC
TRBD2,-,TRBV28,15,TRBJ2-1,CASSTREISYNEQFF,TGTGCCAGCAGCACGCGGGAGATCTCCTACAATGAGCAGTTCTTC
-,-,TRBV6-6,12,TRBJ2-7,CASSPLPYEQYF,TGTGCCAGCAGTCCCCTTCCCTACGAGCAGTACTTC
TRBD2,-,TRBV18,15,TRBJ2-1,CASSQGGRVDNEQFF,TGTGCCAGCTCACAAGGCGGGAGGGTCGACAATGAGCAGTTCTTC
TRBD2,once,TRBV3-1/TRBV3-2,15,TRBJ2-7,CASSPLEREPSEQYF,TGTGCCAGCAGCCCCCTCGAGCGGGAGCCCTCCGAGCAGTACTTC
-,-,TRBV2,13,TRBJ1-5,CASRGGGNQPQHF,TGTGCCAGCAGAGGGGGGGGAAATCAGCCCCAGCATTTT
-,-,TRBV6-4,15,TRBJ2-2,CASKVEGDGPGELFF,TGTGCCAGCAAAGTGGAGGGAGATGGGCCCGGGGAGCTGTTTTTT
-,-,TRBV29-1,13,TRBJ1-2,CSVGLGAGYGYTF,TGCAGCGTTGGGTTGGGGGCCGGCTATGGCTACACCTTC
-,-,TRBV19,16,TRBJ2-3,CASSKKAGEAHATQYF,TGTGCCAGTAGTAAAAAGGCAGGGGAAGCTCACGCTACGCAGTATTTT
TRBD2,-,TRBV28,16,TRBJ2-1,CASSPPRGGGYNEQFF,TGTGCCAGCAGTCCACCCCGGGGGGGAGGGTACAATGAGCAGTTCTTC
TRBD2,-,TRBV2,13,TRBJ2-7,CASSISGTYEQYF,TGTGCCAGCTCCATTAGCGGGACCTACGAGCAGTACTTC
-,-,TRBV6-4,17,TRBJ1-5,CASKWGRGTMGNQPQHF,TGTGCCAGCAAGTGGGGGCGGGGGACTATGGGCAATCAGCCCCAGCATTTT
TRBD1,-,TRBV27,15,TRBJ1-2,CASSHNRGPNYGYTF,TGTGCCAGCAGTCACAACAGGGGGCCTAACTATGGCTACACCTTC
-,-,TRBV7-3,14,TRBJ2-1,CASSLYSGNNDQFF,TGTGCCAGCAGCTTATATAGCGGTAACAATGATCAGTTCTTC
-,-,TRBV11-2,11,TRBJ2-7,CASSWGLEQYF,TGTGCCAGCAGCTGGGGACTCGAGCAGTACTTC
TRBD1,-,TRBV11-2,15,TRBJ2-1,CASSPRQGAYNEQFF,TGTGCCAGCAGCCCCAGACAGGGGGCCTACAATGAGCAGTTCTTC
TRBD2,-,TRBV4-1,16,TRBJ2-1,CASSPRTSGKSNEQFF,TGCGCCAGCAGCCCCCGGACTAGCGGGAAGTCCAATGAGCAGTTCTTC
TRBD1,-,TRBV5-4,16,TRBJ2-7,CASSLPGTGRQDEQYF,TGTGCCAGCAGCTTACCCGGGACAGGGAGACAGGACGAGCAGTACTTC
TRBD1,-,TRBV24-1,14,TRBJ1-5,CATSGTGDNQPQHF,TGTGCCACCAGCGGGACAGGGGACAATCAGCCCCAGCATTTT
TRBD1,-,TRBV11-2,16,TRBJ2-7,CASSLVGDRGAGEQYF,TGTGCCAGCAGCTTAGTGGGGGACAGGGGGGCTGGCGAGCAGTACTTC
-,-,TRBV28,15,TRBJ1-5,CASTIGRGLNQPQHF,TGTGCCAGCACTATTGGGCGGGGCCTTAATCAGCCCCAGCATTTT
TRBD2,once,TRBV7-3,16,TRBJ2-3,CASSSPLAGVTDTQYF,TGTGCCAGCAGCTCCCCCCTAGCGGGAGTAACAGATACGCAGTATTTT
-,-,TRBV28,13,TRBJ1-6,CASWGGLNSPLHF,TGTGCCAGCTGGGGGGGACTTAATTCACCCCTCCACTTT
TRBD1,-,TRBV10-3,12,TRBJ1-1,CAISDRGAEAFF,TGTGCCATTTCTGACAGGGGCGCTGAAGCTTTCTTT
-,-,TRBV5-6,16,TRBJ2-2,CASSLLGQLNTGELFF,TGTGCCAGCAGCTTGCTAGGACAGCTCAACACCGGGGAGCTGTTTTTT